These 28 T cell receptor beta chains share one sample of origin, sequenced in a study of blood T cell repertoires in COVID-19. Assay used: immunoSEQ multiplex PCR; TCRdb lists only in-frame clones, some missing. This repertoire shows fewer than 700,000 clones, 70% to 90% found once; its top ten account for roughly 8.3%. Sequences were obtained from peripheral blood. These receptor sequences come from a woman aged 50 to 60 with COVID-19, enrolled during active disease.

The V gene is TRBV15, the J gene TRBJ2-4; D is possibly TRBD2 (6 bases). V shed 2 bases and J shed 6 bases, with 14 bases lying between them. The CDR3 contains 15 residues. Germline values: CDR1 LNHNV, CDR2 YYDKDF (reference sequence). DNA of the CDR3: TGTGCCACCAGCAGACCTCCGGGGGAAGGAAACATTCAGTACTTC. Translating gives CATSRPPGEGNIQYF.

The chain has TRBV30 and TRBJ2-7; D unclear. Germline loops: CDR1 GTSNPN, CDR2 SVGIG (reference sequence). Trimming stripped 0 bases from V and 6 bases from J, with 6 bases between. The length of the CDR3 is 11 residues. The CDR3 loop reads CAWSVNGEQYF. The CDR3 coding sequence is TGTGCCTGGAGTGTAAACGGCGAGCAGTACTTC.

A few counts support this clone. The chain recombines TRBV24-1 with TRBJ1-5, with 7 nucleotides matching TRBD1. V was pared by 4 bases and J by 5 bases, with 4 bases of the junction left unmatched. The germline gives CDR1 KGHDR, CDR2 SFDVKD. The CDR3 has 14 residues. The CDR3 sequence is CATSDEGAHQPQHF. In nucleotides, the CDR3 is TGTGCCACCAGTGACGAGGGGGCCCATCAGCCCCAGCATTTT.

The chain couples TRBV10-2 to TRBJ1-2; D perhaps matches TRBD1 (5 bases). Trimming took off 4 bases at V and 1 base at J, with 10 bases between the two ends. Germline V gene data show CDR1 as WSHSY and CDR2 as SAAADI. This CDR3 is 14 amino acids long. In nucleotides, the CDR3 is TGCGCCAGCAGTGGACAGAAACTTAACTATGGCTACACCTTC. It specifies CASSGQKLNYGYTF.

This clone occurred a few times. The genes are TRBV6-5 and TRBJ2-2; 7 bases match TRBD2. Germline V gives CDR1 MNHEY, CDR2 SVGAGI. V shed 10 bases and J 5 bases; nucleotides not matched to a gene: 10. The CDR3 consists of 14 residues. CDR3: CATLKAGLTGELFF. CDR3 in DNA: TGTGCCACCCTTAAAGCGGGGTTAACCGGGGAGCTGTTTTTT.

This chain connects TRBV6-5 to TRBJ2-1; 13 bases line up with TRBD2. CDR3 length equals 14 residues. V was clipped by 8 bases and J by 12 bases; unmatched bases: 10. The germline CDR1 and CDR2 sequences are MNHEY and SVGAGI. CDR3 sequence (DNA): TGTGCCAGCGGGTGGACTAGCGGGAGTTTTTGGCAGTTCTTC. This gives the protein CASGWTSGSFWQFF.

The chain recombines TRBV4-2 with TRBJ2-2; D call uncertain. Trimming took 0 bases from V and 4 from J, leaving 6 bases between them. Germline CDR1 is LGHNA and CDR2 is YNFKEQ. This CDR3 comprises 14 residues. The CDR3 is CASSQDGGTGELFF. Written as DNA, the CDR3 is TGTGCCAGCAGCCAAGACGGCGGCACCGGGGAGCTGTTTTTT.

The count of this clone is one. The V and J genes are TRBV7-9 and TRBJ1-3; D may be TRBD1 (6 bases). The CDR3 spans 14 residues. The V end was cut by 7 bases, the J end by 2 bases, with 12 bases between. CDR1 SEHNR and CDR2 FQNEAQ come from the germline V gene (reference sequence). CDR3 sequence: CASILRDTGNTIYF. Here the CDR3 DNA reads TGTGCCAGCATCTTGAGGGACACTGGAAACACCATATATTTT.

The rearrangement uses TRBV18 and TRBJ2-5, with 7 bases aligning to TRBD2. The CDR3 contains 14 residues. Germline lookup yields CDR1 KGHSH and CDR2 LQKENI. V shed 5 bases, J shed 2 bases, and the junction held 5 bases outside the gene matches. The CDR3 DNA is TGTGCCAGCTCATTTGGACTAGAACAAGAGACCCAGTACTTC. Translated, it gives CASSFGLEQETQYF.

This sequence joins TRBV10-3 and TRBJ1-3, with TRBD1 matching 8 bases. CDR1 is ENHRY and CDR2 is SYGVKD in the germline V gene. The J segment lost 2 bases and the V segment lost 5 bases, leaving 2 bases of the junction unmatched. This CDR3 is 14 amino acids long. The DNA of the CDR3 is TGTGCCATCAGTCGGACAGGGACTGGAAACACCATATATTTT. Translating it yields CAISRTGTGNTIYF.

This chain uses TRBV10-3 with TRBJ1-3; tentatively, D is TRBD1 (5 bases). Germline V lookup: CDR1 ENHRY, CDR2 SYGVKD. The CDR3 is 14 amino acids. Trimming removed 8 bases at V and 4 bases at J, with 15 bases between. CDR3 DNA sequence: TGTGCCATCTCGAGCGGGGGTCGCGGAAACACCATATATTTT. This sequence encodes CAISSGGRGNTIYF.

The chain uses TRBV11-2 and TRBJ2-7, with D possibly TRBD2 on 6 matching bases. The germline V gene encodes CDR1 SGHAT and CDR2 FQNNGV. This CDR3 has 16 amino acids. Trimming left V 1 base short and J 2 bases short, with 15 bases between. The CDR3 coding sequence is TGTGCCAGCAGCTTAGGTAGGACTAAACCCCCCTACGAGCAGTACTTC. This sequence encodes CASSLGRTKPPYEQYF.

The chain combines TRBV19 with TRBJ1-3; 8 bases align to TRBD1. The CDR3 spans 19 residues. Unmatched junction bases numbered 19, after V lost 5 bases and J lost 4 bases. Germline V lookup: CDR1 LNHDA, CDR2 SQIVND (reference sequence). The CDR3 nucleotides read TGTGCCAGTAGTCCGACAGGGGTCTCCTTTCCGGTTTCGGGAAACACCATATATTTT. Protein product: CASSPTGVSFPVSGNTIYF.

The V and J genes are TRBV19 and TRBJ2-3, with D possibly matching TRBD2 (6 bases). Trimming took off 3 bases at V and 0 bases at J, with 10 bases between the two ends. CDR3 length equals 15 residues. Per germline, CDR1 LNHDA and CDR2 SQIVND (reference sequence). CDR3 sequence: CASSIAGPSTDTQYF. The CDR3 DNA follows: TGTGCCAGTAGTATTGCGGGGCCAAGCACAGATACGCAGTATTTT.

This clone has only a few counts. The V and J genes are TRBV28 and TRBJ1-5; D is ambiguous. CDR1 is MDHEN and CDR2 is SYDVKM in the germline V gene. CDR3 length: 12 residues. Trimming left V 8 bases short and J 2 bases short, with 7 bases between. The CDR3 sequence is CASGSGNQPQHF. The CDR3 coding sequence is TGTGCCAGCGGTAGCGGCAATCAGCCCCAGCATTTT.

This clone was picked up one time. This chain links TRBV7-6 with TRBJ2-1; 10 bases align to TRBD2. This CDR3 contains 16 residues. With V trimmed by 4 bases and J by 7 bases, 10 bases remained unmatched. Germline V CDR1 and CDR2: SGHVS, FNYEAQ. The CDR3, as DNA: TGTGCCAGCAGCTCCCGGGGAGCGGGGGGGTGGAATGAGCAGTTCTTC. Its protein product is CASSSRGAGGWNEQFF. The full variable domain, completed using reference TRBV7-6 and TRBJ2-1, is GAGVSQSPRYKVTKRGQDVALRCDPISGHVSLYWYRQALGQGPEFLTYFNYEAQQDKSGLPNDRFSAERPEGSISTLTIQRTEQRDSAMYRCASSSRGAGGWNEQFFGPGTRLTVL.

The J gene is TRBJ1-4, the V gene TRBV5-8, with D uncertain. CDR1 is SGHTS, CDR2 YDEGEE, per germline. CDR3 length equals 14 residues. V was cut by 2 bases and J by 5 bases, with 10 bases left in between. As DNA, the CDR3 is TGTGCCAGCAGCTTAGCTCCGGGGAATGAAAAACTGTTTTTT. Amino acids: CASSLAPGNEKLFF. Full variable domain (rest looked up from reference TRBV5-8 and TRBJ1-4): EAGVTQSPTHLIKTRGQQATLRCSPISGHTSVYWYQQALGLGLQFLLWYDEGEERNRGNFPPRFSGRQFPNYSSELNVNALELEDSALYLCASSLAPGNEKLFFGSGTQLSVL.

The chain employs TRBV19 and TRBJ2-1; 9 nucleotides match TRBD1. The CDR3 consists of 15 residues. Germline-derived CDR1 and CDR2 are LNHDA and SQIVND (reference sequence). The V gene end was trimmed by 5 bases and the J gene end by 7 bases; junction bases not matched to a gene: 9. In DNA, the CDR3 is TGTGCCAGTAGTTCAAACAGGGGGCGCGGGAATGAGCAGTTCTTC. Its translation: CASSSNRGRGNEQFF.

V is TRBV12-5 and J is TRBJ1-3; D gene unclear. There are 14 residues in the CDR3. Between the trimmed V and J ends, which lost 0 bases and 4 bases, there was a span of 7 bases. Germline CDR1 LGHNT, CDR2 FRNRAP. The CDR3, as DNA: TGTGCTAGTGGTTTGGTAATGACAGGAAACACCATATATTTT. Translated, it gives CASGLVMTGNTIYF.

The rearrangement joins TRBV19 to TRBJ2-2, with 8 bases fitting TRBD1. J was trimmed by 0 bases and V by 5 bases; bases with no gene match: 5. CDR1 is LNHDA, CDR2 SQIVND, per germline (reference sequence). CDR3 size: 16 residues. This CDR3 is CASSLQGAPNTGELFF. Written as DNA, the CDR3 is TGTGCCAGTAGTCTCCAGGGGGCCCCGAACACCGGGGAGCTGTTTTTT.

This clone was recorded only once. CDR3 loop: CASSESTGGTEAFF. The CDR3 DNA reads as TGCGCCAGCAGCGAGTCAACAGGGGGCACTGAAGCTTTCTTT. The V gene is TRBV5-1, the J gene TRBJ1-1; TRBD1 agrees at 8 bases. Losses at the gene ends were 4 bases for V and 4 bases for J; bases not matched to a gene: 6. This CDR3 region has 14 residues. Looked up from germline, CDR1 is SGHRS and CDR2 is YFSETQ. Looking up the rest from reference TRBV5-1 and TRBJ1-1 gives the full variable domain: KAGVTQTPRYLIKTRGQQVTLSCSPISGHRSVSWYQQTPGQGLQFLFEYFSETQRNKGNFPGRFSGRQFSNSRSEMNVSTLELGDSALYLCASSESTGGTEAFFGQGTRLTVV.

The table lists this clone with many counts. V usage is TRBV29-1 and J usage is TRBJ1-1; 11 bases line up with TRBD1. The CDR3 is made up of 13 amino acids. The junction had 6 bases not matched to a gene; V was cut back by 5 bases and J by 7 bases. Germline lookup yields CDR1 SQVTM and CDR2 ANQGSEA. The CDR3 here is CSVTGQGGVEAFF. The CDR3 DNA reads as TGCAGCGTTACGGGACAGGGGGGAGTTGAAGCTTTCTTT.

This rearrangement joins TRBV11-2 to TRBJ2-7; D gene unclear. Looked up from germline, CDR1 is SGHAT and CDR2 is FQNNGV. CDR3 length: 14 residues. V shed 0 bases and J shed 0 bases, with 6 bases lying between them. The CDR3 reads CASSLELLSYEQYF. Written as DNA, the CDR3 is TGTGCCAGCAGCTTAGAACTACTCTCCTACGAGCAGTACTTC.

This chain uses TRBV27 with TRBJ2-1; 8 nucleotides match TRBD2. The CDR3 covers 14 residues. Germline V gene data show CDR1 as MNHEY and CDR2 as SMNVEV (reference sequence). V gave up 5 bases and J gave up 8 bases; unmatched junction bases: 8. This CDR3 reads CASSVAGPWDEQFF. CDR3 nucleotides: TGTGCCAGCAGTGTAGCGGGGCCTTGGGATGAGCAGTTCTTC.

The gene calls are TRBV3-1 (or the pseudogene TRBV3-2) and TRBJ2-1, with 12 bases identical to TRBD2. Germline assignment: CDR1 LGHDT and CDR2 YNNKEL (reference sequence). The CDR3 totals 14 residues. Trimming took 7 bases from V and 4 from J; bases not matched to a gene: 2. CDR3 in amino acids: CASTGTSGYNEQFF. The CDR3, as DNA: TGTGCCAGCACCGGGACTAGCGGGTACAATGAGCAGTTCTTC.

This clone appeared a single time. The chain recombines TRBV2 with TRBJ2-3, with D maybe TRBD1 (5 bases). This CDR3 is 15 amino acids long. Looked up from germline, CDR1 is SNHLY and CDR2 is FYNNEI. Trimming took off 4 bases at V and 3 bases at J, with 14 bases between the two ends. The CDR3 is CASSGTQGWTDTQYF. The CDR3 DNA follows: TGTGCCAGCAGTGGAACCCAGGGATGGACAGATACGCAGTATTTT. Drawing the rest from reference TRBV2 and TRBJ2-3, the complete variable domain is EPEVTQTPSHQVTQMGQEVILRCVPISNHLYFYWYRQILGQKVEFLVSFYNNEISEKSEIFDDQFSVERPDGSNFTLKIRSTKLEDSAMYFCASSGTQGWTDTQYFGPGTRLTVL.

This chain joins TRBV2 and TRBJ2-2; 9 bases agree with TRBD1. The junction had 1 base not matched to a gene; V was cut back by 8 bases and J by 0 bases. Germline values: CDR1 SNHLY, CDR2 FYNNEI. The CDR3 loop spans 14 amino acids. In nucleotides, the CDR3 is TGTGCCAGCCGGGACAGGGCGAACACCGGGGAGCTGTTTTTT. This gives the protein CASRDRANTGELFF.

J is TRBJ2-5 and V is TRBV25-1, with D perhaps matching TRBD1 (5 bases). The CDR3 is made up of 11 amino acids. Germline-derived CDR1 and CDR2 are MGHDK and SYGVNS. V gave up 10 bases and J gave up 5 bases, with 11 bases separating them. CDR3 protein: CAIGVAETQYF. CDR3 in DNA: TGTGCCATAGGGGTTGCGGAGACCCAGTACTTC.